The rows below give T cell receptor beta chains drawn from one sample of a study of human T cells and chemical hapten exposure. TCRdb re-called the RACE reads with MiXCR, one entry per CDR3 protein. The table shows 75,000 to 100,000 distinct CDR3 sequences, with under 15% occurring only once. This specimen was whole blood, taken in connection with sensitization to the hapten diphenylcyclopropenone (DPC). These receptors were collected from a woman aged 40-49 years with alopecia areata. Some clones in this sample may be carry-over from other donors' samples. The CDR3 runs from the conserved cysteine through the conserved F or W. Fields, in order: CDR3 DNA, CDR3 protein, clone size, V gene, D gene, J gene. D genes are given only for firm matches. The size entry is marked missing in some rows and otherwise reads once, few, many or a size class.

TGCAGTGCTAGAGATTGGGGGGAGGTATCCTACAATGAGCAGTTCTTC CSARDWGEVSYNEQFF many TRBV20-1 . TRBJ2-1
TGTGCCAGCAGCGTGACTAGCGGAAACAATGAGCAGTTCTTC CASSVTSGNNEQFF . TRBV9 TRBD2 TRBJ2-1
TGCGCCAGCAGCCAAGACGAACCTTTGGCGGGTCGATCAGATACGCAGTATTTT CASSQDEPLAGRSDTQYF . TRBV4-3 . TRBJ2-3
TGCAGTGCCAACGACCAGATAGGTAGTCAGCCCCAGCATTTT CSANDQIGSQPQHF . TRBV20-1 . TRBJ1-5
TGTGCCAGCAGTCAACCCCCGGAAAGGAGGACCCAGTACTTC CASSQPPERRTQYF . TRBV7-6 . TRBJ2-5
TGTGCCAGCGGGGACAGCTACAATGAGCAGTTCTTC CASGDSYNEQFF few TRBV6-2/TRBV6-3 TRBD1 TRBJ2-1
TGCAGTGCTAGAAGCGGGACGACCTACGAGCAGTACTTC CSARSGTTYEQYF many TRBV20-1 TRBD2 TRBJ2-7
TGCAGCGCCAAACTAGCGAATCAAGAGACCCAGTACTTC CSAKLANQETQYF many TRBV29-1 TRBD2 TRBJ2-5
TGTGCCAGCAGTTCCCTCCTGACTCGACTAGCGGTTCAAGAGACCCAGTACTTC CASSSLLTRLAVQETQYF few TRBV28 TRBD2 TRBJ2-5
TGCGCCAGCAGCCGGGGACTAGCAGAGACCCAGTACTTC CASSRGLAETQYF few TRBV5-1 TRBD2 TRBJ2-5
TGTGCCATCAGGGGACAGGTTCCCGGGGAGCTGTTTTTT CAIRGQVPGELFF . TRBV10-3 TRBD1 TRBJ2-2
TGCAGCGTGGGGCGGACAGGGGGCAGCTACACCTTC CSVGRTGGSYTF . TRBV29-1 TRBD1 TRBJ1-2
TGTGCCAGCCAACGCGCTCTCTACGAGCAGTACTTC CASQRALYEQYF . TRBV6-2/TRBV6-3 . TRBJ2-7
TGTGCCAGCAGCTTCGGGGCCACAGATACGCAGTATTTT CASSFGATDTQYF . TRBV7-8 . TRBJ2-3
TGTGCCAGCAGCGCCGCAAGCCCAGATACGCAGTATTTT CASSAASPDTQYF many TRBV9 . TRBJ2-3
TGTGCCAGCAGTTACGACAGGGTGAGCGGCTACACCTTC CASSYDRVSGYTF . TRBV6-5 TRBD1 TRBJ1-2
TGCAGTGCTATACCAAATAGTTTTGAGCAGTTCTTC CSAIPNSFEQFF few TRBV20-1 . TRBJ2-1
TGTGCCAGCAGTCTGAAATCTGGAAACACCATATATTTT CASSLKSGNTIYF few TRBV28 . TRBJ1-3
TGTGCCAGCCATACGGGCTCCGGGTATGGCTACACCTTC CASHTGSGYGYTF . TRBV11-2 . TRBJ1-2
TGTGCCAGCAGCGTAGCTCCGGGGGACAGGTTCACAGATACGCAGTATTTT CASSVAPGDRFTDTQYF few TRBV9 TRBD1 TRBJ2-3
TGTGCCAGCAGCTTGGGAGGACTAACCCTCTACAATGAGCAGTTCTTC CASSLGGLTLYNEQFF many TRBV5-4 . TRBJ2-1
TGTGCCAGCAGTGAAATGGGACTAGCAGAGCAGTTCTTC CASSEMGLAEQFF few TRBV2 TRBD2 TRBJ2-1
TGTGCCAGCAGCCAAGTAGCGGGAGTGACGGACGAGCAGTACTTC CASSQVAGVTDEQYF few TRBV4-2 TRBD2 TRBJ2-7
TGTGCCAGCAGCTCCGCCGGGACAGGGGTCGCAGATACGCAGTATTTT CASSSAGTGVADTQYF few TRBV7-2 TRBD1 TRBJ2-3
TGTGCCAGCAGTAGGGACTCCTACGAGCAGTACTTC CASSRDSYEQYF many TRBV2 . TRBJ2-7
TGTGCCATCAGCCCACCGGGGGAGGGAAACACCATATATTTT CAISPPGEGNTIYF . TRBV10-3 . TRBJ1-3
TGTGCCAGCAGCGTATCTAGCGGGACCTACAATGAGCAGTTCTTC CASSVSSGTYNEQFF . TRBV9 TRBD2 TRBJ2-1
TGCAGTGCTAGCCCAGGACAGGGGAGTTGGTATGGCTACACCTTC CSASPGQGSWYGYTF . TRBV20-1 TRBD1 TRBJ1-2
TGCGCCAGCAGCCAAAAGCATCCGGCCAGCTACGAGCAGTACTTC CASSQKHPASYEQYF few TRBV4-1 . TRBJ2-7
TGTGCCAGCAGCAAAGGACCGGGGCCTGGGAATGAGCAGTTCTTC CASSKGPGPGNEQFF many TRBV11-2 . TRBJ2-1
TGTGCCAGCAGCCAAGTGGGGAGCGAGCAGTACTTC CASSQVGSEQYF . TRBV3-1 . TRBJ2-7
TGTGCCAGCAGCTACGGCGGGAGGTCGTCGGGGCAGTTCTTC CASSYGGRSSGQFF many TRBV7-9 TRBD2 TRBJ2-1
TGTGCCTGGATAGGGTCGGCGGGAGGGCCGGGCAATGAGCAGTTCTTC CAWIGSAGGPGNEQFF few TRBV30 TRBD2 TRBJ2-1
TGTGCCAGCAGCCCCCAGGGAAACACTGAAGCTTTCTTT CASSPQGNTEAFF few TRBV9 . TRBJ1-1
TGTGCCACCAGTGACCCCACAGGGGCCGGGGCCAACGTCCTGACTTTC CATSDPTGAGANVLTF . TRBV24-1 TRBD1 TRBJ2-6
TGCAGTGCTAGCCCTACAGGGACGTATGGCTACACCTTC CSASPTGTYGYTF few TRBV20-1 . TRBJ1-2
TGTGCCAGCAGCAAAGCACCGGAAGAGACCCAGTACTTC CASSKAPEETQYF . TRBV21-1 . TRBJ2-5
TGTGCCAGCAGCCAAGGTACCGGCGGGGAGCTGTTTTTT CASSQGTGGELFF few TRBV3-1 . TRBJ2-2
TGTGCCAGCAGCTTGGAACAGGCAGGCTTGGCTAACACTGAAGCTTTCTTT CASSLEQAGLANTEAFF . TRBV5-5 . TRBJ1-1
TGTGCCAGCAGCTTGTCCGGTAGGGGCGCCCTTTACAATGAGCAGTTCTTC CASSLSGRGALYNEQFF . TRBV7-9 . TRBJ2-1
TGTGCCAGCAGCTTATTATATGAGCAGTTCTTC CASSLLYEQFF . TRBV11-2 . TRBJ2-1
TGTGCCAGCAGTTACTTAGGGACGGACTACAATGAGCAGTTCTTC CASSYLGTDYNEQFF . TRBV6-2/TRBV6-3 . TRBJ2-1
TGTGCCAGCAGTTACCCCCTACTAGCGGGAGGGAGCCACGAGCAGTACTTC CASSYPLLAGGSHEQYF few TRBV28 TRBD2 TRBJ2-7
TGCAGTGCCGCGGGACAGCCAGGGACTAGCAGTAATGAGCAGTTCTTC CSAAGQPGTSSNEQFF few TRBV20-1 TRBD2 TRBJ2-1
TGCAGTGCTAGACCGAGGGACGCAGGACTAACCTACGAGCAGTACTTC CSARPRDAGLTYEQYF few TRBV20-1 . TRBJ2-7
TGTGCCAGCAGTACGACAGGCTACGAGCAGTACTTC CASSTTGYEQYF . TRBV28 . TRBJ2-7
TGTGCCAGCAGTTTTGGACCGACCACTGAAGCTTTCTTT CASSFGPTTEAFF many TRBV7-7 . TRBJ1-1
TGCGCCAGCAGCTCAATAGCGGCCCCAACCGACGAGCAGTACTTC CASSSIAAPTDEQYF . TRBV5-1 . TRBJ2-7
TGTGCCAGCAGTCAAACGGACTTCTACGAGCAGTACTTC CASSQTDFYEQYF few TRBV6-1 . TRBJ2-7
TGTGCCAGCAGCTTAGTAGATTCCGGTACGCAGTATTTT CASSLVDSGTQYF many TRBV7-2 . TRBJ2-3
TGCAGTGCTAGCCGTACAGTTCAAGAGACCCAGTACTTC CSASRTVQETQYF few TRBV20-1 . TRBJ2-5
TGTGCCAGCAGCTCGGGACAGGGCTCCTACAATGAGCAGTTCTTC CASSSGQGSYNEQFF many TRBV11-2 TRBD1 TRBJ2-1
TGTGCCAGCTCACCAGGATACAATGAGCAGTTCTTC CASSPGYNEQFF . TRBV18 . TRBJ2-1
TGTGCCACCAGCCGGGACATGAACTATGGCTACACCTTC CATSRDMNYGYTF few TRBV24-1 . TRBJ1-2
TGTGCCTGGACAGGGGGTTGGAGCACTGAAGCTTTCTTT CAWTGGWSTEAFF few TRBV30 TRBD1 TRBJ1-1
TGTGCCAGCAGCTTAGTTGGTTCAGGGTCAGCCTACAATGAGCAGTTCTTC CASSLVGSGSAYNEQFF . TRBV11-3 . TRBJ2-1
TGTGCCAGCAGACTATCCGGGGCAGATACGCAGTATTTT CASRLSGADTQYF . TRBV7-2 . TRBJ2-3
TGTGCCACCAGTGATTTGGGACAGGCGTATGGCTACACCTTC CATSDLGQAYGYTF few TRBV24-1 TRBD1 TRBJ1-2
TGCGCCAGCAGCCAAGGTGGGGACAGGGTTGTCGAGCAGTACTTC CASSQGGDRVVEQYF . TRBV4-1 TRBD1 TRBJ2-7